One TCR beta chain is described in this entry. The antigen is not known. These data come from a study of vaccination effects on CD4 cells after COVID-19. V was shortened by 1 base and J by 4 bases, with 11 bases between the two germline ends. This CDR3 region has 16 residues. The germline gives CDR1 SGHAT, CDR2 FQNNGV. Assay: immunoSEQ multiplex PCR; the TCRdb copy retains only in-frame clones and omits some. The sample lists approximately 74,000 clones, roughly 80% occurring once. After expansion with viral peptide pools in the ViraFEST assay, antigen-specific CD4+ T cells were sequenced. Having been cultured for ten to eleven days, the cells underwent CD4+ T cell isolation. Either the mRNA-1273 or the BNT162b2 vaccine was given to participants as two doses.

This receptor was obtained from a human donor who received a COVID-19 vaccine. The genes are TRBV11-2 and TRBJ1-6; weak D call: TRBD1 (6 bases). The material was CD4+ T cells from PBMCs cultured with HCoV-OC43 spike peptides, obtained after COVID-19 vaccination. Subset specified: HCoV-OC43 spike overlapping peptide pool stimulation. CDR3 loop: CASSLVTGSYNSPLHF. CDR3 DNA sequence: TGTGCCAGCAGCTTAGTGACAGGTTCTTATAATTCACCCCTCCACTTT.